This is a list of T cell receptor beta chains from one sample in a study of T cells in Graves' hyperthyroidism and ophthalmopathy. TCRdb re-called the multiplex PCR reads through MiXCR, storing one row per CDR3 protein. Of about 600,000 distinct CDR3 sequences in the sample, roughly 15% were seen once. The sequencing input was blood. The receptor set was obtained from a woman aged 35 to 49 with Graves' ophthalmopathy. CDR3s include the opening cysteine and the closing phenylalanine or tryptophan. A D gene is named only where the DNA matches it firmly. Clone size, where shown, is once, few, many, or a class for clones that have expanded.

CDR3	DNA	D	V	J	size
CASSPNPTGADEQYF	TGTGCCAGCAGCCCTAATCCTACAGGGGCCGACGAGCAGTACTTC	TRBD1	TRBV5-4	TRBJ2-7	-
CASSYDGQNYEQYF	TGTGCCAGCAGTTACGATGGACAGAACTACGAGCAGTACTTC	-	TRBV6-5	TRBJ2-7	-
CASSLTGSSYNEQFF	TGTGCCAGCAGCCTTACAGGGAGCTCCTACAATGAGCAGTTCTTC	-	TRBV7-3	TRBJ2-1	many
CASSASGGAWTGELFF	TGTGCCAGCAGTGCGTCGGGGGGCGCTTGGACCGGGGAGCTGTTTTTT	-	TRBV2	TRBJ2-2	many
CASSFGTGYTEAFF	TGCGCCAGCAGCTTCGGGACAGGGTACACTGAAGCTTTCTTT	TRBD1	TRBV5-1	TRBJ1-1	few
CATRGSLEAFF	TGTGCCACCAGGGGTTCCTTAGAAGCTTTCTTT	-	TRBV15	TRBJ1-1	-
CSVGGRSTYEQYF	TGCAGCGTTGGCGGGAGGTCCACCTACGAGCAGTACTTC	TRBD2	TRBV29-1	TRBJ2-7	-
CASSLAGVKQFF	TGTGCCAGCAGCTTAGCGGGGGTGAAGCAGTTCTTC	-	TRBV7-2	TRBJ2-1	many
CASKRSSYNEQFF	TGTGCCAGCAAACGGAGCTCCTACAATGAGCAGTTCTTC	-	TRBV14	TRBJ2-1	few
CASSLGWANTGELFF	TGTGCCAGCAGCTTGGGTTGGGCGAACACCGGGGAGCTGTTTTTT	-	TRBV5-4	TRBJ2-2	-
CASSLAGVNSPLHF	TGTGCCAGCAGCTTAGCGGGGGTTAATTCACCCCTCCACTTT	-	TRBV7-8	TRBJ1-6	few
CATSTGTSTDTQYF	TGTGCCACCAGCACGGGAACTAGCACAGATACGCAGTATTTT	-	TRBV15	TRBJ2-3	many
CASSSPAGGSYEQYF	TGTGCCAGCAGTTCGCCTGCAGGGGGGTCCTACGAGCAGTACTTC	-	TRBV28	TRBJ2-7	few
CASSLAGGVAYEQYF	TGCGCCAGCAGCTTGGCCGGAGGGGTAGCCTACGAGCAGTACTTC	-	TRBV5-1	TRBJ2-7	-
CASSLAEYTDTQYF	TGTGCCAGCAGTTTAGCTGAATACACAGATACGCAGTATTTT	-	TRBV12-3/TRBV12-4	TRBJ2-3	many
CASSAETGLAGPFYEQYF	TGTGCCAGCAGCGCTGAGACGGGACTAGCGGGACCCTTTTACGAGCAGTACTTC	TRBD2	TRBV9	TRBJ2-7	many
CASSDNRGGYEQYF	TGTGCCAGCAGTGATAACAGGGGCGGCTACGAGCAGTACTTC	TRBD1	TRBV6-1	TRBJ2-7	many
CASSSGTSGTYNEQFF	TGTGCCAGCAGCTCTGGGACTAGCGGAACCTACAATGAGCAGTTCTTC	TRBD2	TRBV7-6	TRBJ2-1	-
CSARDTLRGVSNEKLFF	TGCAGTGCTAGAGATACCCTCAGGGGTGTATCTAATGAAAAACTGTTTTTT	-	TRBV20-1	TRBJ1-4	-
CASSASQGAVTEAFF	TGTGCCAGCAGCGCAAGTCAGGGGGCAGTCACTGAAGCTTTCTTT	TRBD1	TRBV7-2	TRBJ1-1	many
CASSRVRGFGYTF	TGTGCCAGCAGTAGAGTTAGGGGGTTTGGCTACACCTTC	-	TRBV28	TRBJ1-2	many
CSAGTETDTQYF	TGCAGTGCTGGGACAGAAACAGATACGCAGTATTTT	TRBD1	TRBV20-1	TRBJ2-3	few
CASSQTQRTSAGELFF	TGTGCCAGCAGCCAAACTCAGAGGACCTCCGCGGGGGAGCTGTTTTTT	-	TRBV3-1	TRBJ2-2	many
CASSVGTGGDGYTF	TGTGCCAGCAGCGTTGGGACAGGGGGCGACGGCTACACCTTC	TRBD1	TRBV11-2	TRBJ1-2	many
CASNPVSGGWIDEQFF	TGTGCCAGCAACCCCGTCTCCGGGGGCTGGATCGATGAGCAGTTCTTC	-	TRBV7-9	TRBJ2-1	few
CATSDAGASSYNEQFF	TGTGCCACCAGTGACGCGGGGGCAAGCTCCTACAATGAGCAGTTCTTC	-	TRBV24-1	TRBJ2-1	-
CAWSEAGGEAGELFF	TGTGCCTGGAGTGAAGCGGGGGGTGAGGCCGGGGAGCTGTTTTTT	TRBD2	TRBV30	TRBJ2-2	many
CSARDLGTYAYEQYF	TGCAGTGCTAGAGACCTCGGGACCTACGCCTACGAGCAGTACTTC	-	TRBV20-1	TRBJ2-7	many
CSAPRLAGDTQYF	TGCAGTGCTCCGAGACTAGCTGGAGATACGCAGTATTTT	TRBD2	TRBV20-1	TRBJ2-3	many
CASSYGDTNEKLFF	TGTGCCAGCAGTTACGGGGACACTAATGAAAAACTGTTTTTT	-	TRBV6-5	TRBJ1-4	-
CATSELGNEQFF	TGTGCCACCAGTGAGCTTGGAAATGAGCAGTTCTTC	-	TRBV24-1	TRBJ2-1	-
CASSLYQGVEQYF	TGCGCCAGCAGCTTGTATCAGGGGGTCGAGCAGTACTTC	TRBD1	TRBV5-1	TRBJ2-7	many
CASSLSRQEGGEAFF	TGCGCCAGCAGCTTGTCTCGACAGGAAGGCGGAGAAGCTTTCTTT	-	TRBV5-1	TRBJ1-1	few
CSATSPNYSNQPQHF	TGCAGTGCTACATCGCCCAACTATAGCAATCAGCCCCAGCATTTT	-	TRBV20-1	TRBJ1-5	few
CASSYVGSGANVLTF	TGTGCCAGCAGTTACGTCGGCTCTGGGGCCAACGTCCTGACTTTC	-	TRBV2	TRBJ2-6	-
CSAKDRGQGNQPQHF	TGCAGTGCTAAGGATCGCGGACAGGGGAATCAGCCCCAGCATTTT	TRBD1	TRBV20-1	TRBJ1-5	few
CASSAPDGSSYNEQFF	TGTGCCAGCAGTGCCCCGGACGGGAGCTCCTACAATGAGCAGTTCTTC	-	TRBV25-1	TRBJ2-1	few
CASSPLETGTGTYEQYF	TGTGCCAGCTCACCACTCGAAACCGGGACAGGGACCTACGAGCAGTACTTC	TRBD1	TRBV18	TRBJ2-7	few
CASSSPQGAFFEQYF	TGTGCCAGCAGTTCCCCCCAGGGGGCGTTCTTCGAGCAGTACTTC	TRBD1	TRBV28	TRBJ2-7	few
CASALDRVDEKLFF	TGTGCTAGTGCCTTGGACAGGGTGGATGAAAAACTGTTTTTT	TRBD1	TRBV12-5	TRBJ1-4	few
CASSSMNTLGELFF	TGTGCCAGCAGCTCGATGAACACCCTCGGGGAGCTGTTTTTT	-	TRBV7-9	TRBJ2-2	-
CASSSWELNTEAFF	TGCGCCAGCAGCTCCTGGGAGTTGAACACTGAAGCTTTCTTT	-	TRBV5-1	TRBJ1-1	few
CASSPGGESEKLFF	TGTGCCAGCAGCCCAGGGGGGGAAAGTGAAAAACTGTTTTTT	TRBD1	TRBV7-9	TRBJ1-4	few
CASSYGGQGNYGYTF	TGTGCCAGCAGTTACGGGGGACAGGGGAACTATGGCTACACCTTC	TRBD1	TRBV6-9	TRBJ1-2	-
CASSLEATNQPQHF	TGTGCCAGCAGCTTAGAGGCAACTAATCAGCCCCAGCATTTT	-	TRBV5-5	TRBJ1-5	many
CASSLQPTYEQYF	TGTGCCAGCAGCCTCCAGCCAACCTACGAGCAGTACTTC	-	TRBV5-4	TRBJ2-7	few
CASSWAFVTGNTIYF	TGTGCCAGCAGTTGGGCCTTTGTCACTGGAAACACCATATATTTT	-	TRBV6-5	TRBJ1-3	many
CASRQGTTEAFF	TGCGCCAGCAGACAGGGGACCACTGAAGCTTTCTTT	TRBD1	TRBV4-1	TRBJ1-1	few
CASSVMGATNEKLFF	TGTGCCAGCAGCGTAATGGGTGCAACTAATGAAAAACTGTTTTTT	-	TRBV11-2	TRBJ1-4	few
CASSEGAGVRGGYTF	TGTGCCAGCAGTGAGGGTGCAGGGGTGCGTGGAGGCTACACCTTC	-	TRBV6-1	TRBJ1-2	many
CSASRDEAFF	TGCAGTGCTAGTCGGGATGAAGCTTTCTTT	-	TRBV20-1	TRBJ1-1	-
CSARDPSGGPADTQYF	TGCAGTGCTAGAGACCCTAGCGGGGGCCCTGCAGATACGCAGTATTTT	TRBD2	TRBV20-1	TRBJ2-3	-
CASSLEVVSTEAFF	TGTGCCAGCAGCTTGGAGGTGGTAAGCACTGAAGCTTTCTTT	-	TRBV7-9	TRBJ1-1	-
CASSLVLGVGTDTQYF	TGTGCCAGCAGCTTAGTGTTGGGAGTGGGCACAGATACGCAGTATTTT	-	TRBV7-2	TRBJ2-3	many
CASSSPGPPGEQYF	TGTGCCAGCAGCTCACCGGGGCCCCCGGGCGAGCAGTACTTC	-	TRBV11-2	TRBJ2-7	many
CASSPPGDLSGELFF	TGTGCCAGCTCACCACCCGGAGACCTCAGCGGGGAGCTGTTTTTT	-	TRBV18	TRBJ2-2	many
CSAREGTVMNTEAFF	TGCAGTGCTAGAGAAGGGACAGTCATGAACACTGAAGCTTTCTTT	TRBD1	TRBV20-1	TRBJ1-1	few
CASSPGDRGKAGELFF	TGTGCCAGCAGTCCAGGGGACAGGGGGAAGGCCGGGGAGCTGTTTTTT	TRBD1	TRBV27	TRBJ2-2	-
CASRGPHLGTEAFF	TGTGCCAGCAGAGGACCCCACCTGGGGACTGAAGCTTTCTTT	-	TRBV6-1	TRBJ1-1	-
CASSTARDTEAFF	TGTGCCAGTAGTACCGCAAGAGACACTGAAGCTTTCTTT	-	TRBV19	TRBJ1-1	many